This T cell receptor beta chain was profiled in a study of blood T cells in healthy people across ages. Drawing of peripheral blood yielded 7.5 to 10 milliliters from each donor. Study-wide results and limits: No one knew whether donors had CMV, which possibly confounded expanded clonotype changes.

This clonotype has a single count. Its antigen is currently unknown. A second roughly 7 to 11 cycle PCR used barcoded and J-beta primers. Each of the cDNA molecules was tagged by a template-switch adaptor with 12 random nucleotides. One entry per CDR3 protein results from TCRdb running MiXCR on the 5' RACE reads. Of about 540,000 distinct CDR3 sequences in the sample, about 25% are singletons; the top ten hold around 10%. CDR3 size: 13 residues. V lost 5 bases to trimming and J lost 4 bases, with 14 bases between them. Germline loops: CDR1 DFQATT, CDR2 SNEGSKA (reference sequence). The same sample was also used in a study of T cells of mothers and their children.

The sequenced sample consisted of blood. This receptor was obtained from a boy aged 5 to 17 in good health. The rearrangement uses TRBV20-1 and TRBJ1-1, with a tentative D call TRBD1 (5 bases). CDR3 DNA sequence: TGCAGTGCTGTTCAGGGATTTGTCACTGAAGCTTTCTTT. This sequence encodes CSAVQGFVTEAFF.